This T cell receptor (beta chain) was retrieved from a study of T cell repertoires in cytomegalovirus infection. Study details: It was the public TCR beta signatures that indicated both CMV infection and matching HLA type.

TCRdb redid the calling of the reads with MiXCR, one entry per CDR3 protein. The repertoire holds approximately 700,000 distinct CDR3 sequences, with about 40% as singletons. The CDR3 consists of 13 residues. V shed 5 bases, J shed 8 bases, and the junction held 4 bases outside the gene matches. Per the germline V gene, CDR1 is SGHTA and CDR2 is FQGNSA. Notes on the study in general: What dominated the ex vivo response were HLA-C-restricted CMV-specific TCR beta clonotypes. Totalled public TCR beta family frequency picked out people who carried CMV plus the relevant HLA.

About this clonotype: Its matching antigen is unknown.

Sample: PBMCs. The TCR comes from a human donor in good health (CMV status not recorded). Some clones in this sample may be carry-over from other donors' samples. The chain has TRBV7-2 and TRBJ1-2; the match to TRBD1 covers 11 bases. The CDR3: CASSAGTGGGYTF. The CDR3 DNA reads as TGTGCCAGCAGCGCCGGGACAGGGGGGGGCTACACCTTC.